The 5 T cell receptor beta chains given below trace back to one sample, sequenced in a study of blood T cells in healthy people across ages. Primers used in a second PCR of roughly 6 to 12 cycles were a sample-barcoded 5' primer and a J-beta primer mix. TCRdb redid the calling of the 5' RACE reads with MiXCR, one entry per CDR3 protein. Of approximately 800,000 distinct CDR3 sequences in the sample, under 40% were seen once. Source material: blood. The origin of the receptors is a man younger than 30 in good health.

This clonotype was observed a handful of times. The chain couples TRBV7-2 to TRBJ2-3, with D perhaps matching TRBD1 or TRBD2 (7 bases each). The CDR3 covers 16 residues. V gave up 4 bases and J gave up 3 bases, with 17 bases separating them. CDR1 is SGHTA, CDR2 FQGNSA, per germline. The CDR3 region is CASSSINRGGTDTQYF. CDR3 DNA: TGTGCCAGCAGCTCAATAAACAGGGGAGGGACAGATACGCAGTATTTT.

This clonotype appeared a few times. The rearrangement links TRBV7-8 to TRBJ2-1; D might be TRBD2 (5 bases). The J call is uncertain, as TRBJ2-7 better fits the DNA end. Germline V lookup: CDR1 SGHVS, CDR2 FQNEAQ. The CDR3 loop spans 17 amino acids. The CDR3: CASSSGSYSSSYNEQYF. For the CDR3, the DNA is TGTGCCAGCAGCTCGGGATCCTACTCGTCCTCCTACAATGAGCAGTACTTC.

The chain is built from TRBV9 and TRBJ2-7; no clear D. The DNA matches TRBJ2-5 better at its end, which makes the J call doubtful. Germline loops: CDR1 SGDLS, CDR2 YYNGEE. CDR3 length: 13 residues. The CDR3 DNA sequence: TGTGCCAGCAGCGTAGCTCGGAAAGAGACCCAGTACTTC. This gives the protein CASSVARKETQYF.

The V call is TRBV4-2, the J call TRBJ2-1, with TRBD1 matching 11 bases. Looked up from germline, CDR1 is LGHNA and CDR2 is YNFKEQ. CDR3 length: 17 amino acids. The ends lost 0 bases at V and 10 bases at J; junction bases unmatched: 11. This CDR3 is CASSQEGTGGMAREQFF. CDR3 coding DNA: TGTGCCAGCAGCCAAGAGGGGACAGGGGGAATGGCCCGGGAGCAGTTCTTC.

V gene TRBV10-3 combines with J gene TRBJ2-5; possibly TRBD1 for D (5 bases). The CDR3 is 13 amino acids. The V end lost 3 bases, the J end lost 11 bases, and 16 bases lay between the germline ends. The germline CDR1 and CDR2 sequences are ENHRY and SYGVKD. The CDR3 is CAISDRQYNEQYF. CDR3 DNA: TGTGCCATCAGTGATCGACAGTACAATGAGCAGTACTTC.